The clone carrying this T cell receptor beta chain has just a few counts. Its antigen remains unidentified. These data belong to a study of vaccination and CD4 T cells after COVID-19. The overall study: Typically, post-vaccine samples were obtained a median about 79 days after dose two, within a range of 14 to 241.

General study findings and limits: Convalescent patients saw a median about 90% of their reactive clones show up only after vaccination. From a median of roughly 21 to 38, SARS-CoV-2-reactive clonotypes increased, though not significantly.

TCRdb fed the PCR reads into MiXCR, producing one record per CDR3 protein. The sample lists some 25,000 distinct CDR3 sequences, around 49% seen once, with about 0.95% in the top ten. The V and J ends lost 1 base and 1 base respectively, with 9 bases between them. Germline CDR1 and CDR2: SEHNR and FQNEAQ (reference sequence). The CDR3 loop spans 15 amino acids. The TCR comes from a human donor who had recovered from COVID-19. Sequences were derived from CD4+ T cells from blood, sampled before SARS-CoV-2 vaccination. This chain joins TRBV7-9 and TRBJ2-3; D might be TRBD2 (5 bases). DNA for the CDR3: TGTGCCAGCAGCTTAGGTATCGGGGGCACAGATACGCAGTATTTT. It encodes CASSLGIGGTDTQYF.